The source of this T cell receptor (beta chain) is a study of blood T cell repertoires in COVID-19 (dated by TCRdb to the early 2020s). Broadly, across the study: Samples from collaborators originated in the United States, Italy and Spain and spanned both the acute and convalescent phases of COVID-19. The material from the prospective study consisted of cDNA or gDNA derived from T cells, B-cell-depleted T cells, or PBMCs. The dataset comprised deeply sampled blood TCRbeta repertoires from subjects exposed to, actively infected with, or recovered from COVID-19. The repertoires were made available in a free public database intended to serve as a resource for research on the immune response to SARS-CoV-2. The samples were drawn from the first 160 participants of the ongoing ImmuneRACE study and from some 1,300 subjects provided by 6 global collaborators. The sample metadata nearly always contained a de-identified subject ID, COVID-19 status, age in years and sex. Where available, HLA class I and class II types were obtained from metadata supplied by the sample provider rather than from assay-based typing. The paper's findings and limits, for the study overall: Clinical and demographic metadata were provided uncurated, with the amount varying by source and participant.

From cysteine to phenylalanine, the CDR3 is 16 amino acids long. Just CDR3 DNA is preserved here, 48 bases in frame from base 1. For CDR1 and CDR2, the germline V gene lists SGHVS and FNYEAQ. V and J are trimmed by 1 base and 0 bases, and the gene matches miss 6 bases of the junction. TCRbeta CDR3 regions were amplified from genomic DNA by means of the immunoSEQ Assay, a bias-controlled multiplex PCR. The paper's data handling went like this. Nucleated cell counts per sample were estimated from amplification of reference gene primers within the assay. To quantify the absolute abundance of each unique TCRbeta CDR3 rearrangement, sequence reads were collapsed and filtered. For each sample, productive Simpson clonality was calculated as the square root of Simpson's diversity index over productive rearrangements. TCRdb provides this immuneACCESS table in a form limited to in-frame rearrangements. Some clones are lacking; in checked studies, under half of them reflect an unresolved V gene, and why the rest are absent is not known. Clonal size and the V and J genes are those of that table, whereas D and trimming came from the DNA. The sample profile shows approximately 470,000 clones; 87% of them were found once. Roughly 0.72% of the sample goes to the ten largest clones.

As for this clone: The specificity of this receptor is unknown. There are no base qualities to consult, and no much larger clone falls within one base.

In the prospective study, participants were about 18 to 95 years old, resided in 24 geographic areas of the United States, and were enrolled through a virtual design. To assign participants to cohorts, the prospective study relied on clinical history that participants themselves reported in a screening survey and a study questionnaire. Recovered participants in ImmuneRACE Cohort 3 were defined as having two consecutive negative NP/OP PCR tests, clearance from a healthcare professional, or resolution of symptoms. Each participant in the prospective study had whole blood, serum and a nasopharyngeal or oropharyngeal swab collected by mobile phlebotomists. Prospective study participants could optionally give additional blood draws and questionnaires over an approximately 2-month period. Blood samples from the prospective study were shipped frozen or at room temperature prior to DNA extraction.

The sequence is built from TRBV7-6 and TRBJ2-7, with TRBD2 matching 7 junction bases. Source material: PBMCs or T cells enriched from blood (not recorded which). This receptor was taken from a woman aged 18-29 years who had recovered from COVID-19. The CDR3 region: CASSLGREAISYEQYF. The DNA sequence is TGTGCCAGCAGCTTAGGTCGGGAGGCGATCTCCTACGAGCAGTACTTC.